The rows below give T cell receptor beta chains drawn from one sample of a study of T cells in Graves' hyperthyroidism and ophthalmopathy. TCRdb reprocessed the multiplex PCR reads with MiXCR, giving one entry per CDR3 protein. The sample has over 150,000 distinct CDR3 sequences, around 16% seen once; the top ten hold around 48%. The sample taken for sequencing was blood. Every receptor here comes from a woman between 45 and 60 years old with Graves' hyperthyroidism. The CDR3 runs from the conserved cysteine through the conserved F or W. D genes are given only for firm matches. For some rows the clone size is stated as once, few or many, or as a class when expanded; others skip it.

V	J	D	size	DNA	CDR3
TRBV3-1	TRBJ1-3	-	-	TGTGCCAGCAGTGTGGACGGAGGAAGCACCATATATTTT	CASSVDGGSTIYF
TRBV5-1	TRBJ2-4	-	few	TGCGCCAGCAGCTCAGAAGCAGCCAAAAACATTCAGTACTTC	CASSSEAAKNIQYF
TRBV15	TRBJ2-3	-	few	TGTGCCACCAGCAGAGTAGCGAACACAGATACGCAGTATTTT	CATSRVANTDTQYF
TRBV28	TRBJ1-2	-	-	TGTGCCAGCAGCTTTGTTTTTCTGGCGGACTATGGCTACACCTTC	CASSFVFLADYGYTF
TRBV20-1	TRBJ2-3	-	few	TGCAGTGCTAGAGTCCTAGCCACAGATACGCAGTATTTT	CSARVLATDTQYF
TRBV15	TRBJ2-5	TRBD1	many	TGTGCCACCAGCAGATCCCCGTACAGGGGACACGAGACCCAGTACTTC	CATSRSPYRGHETQYF
TRBV5-6	TRBJ1-1	TRBD1	many	TGTGCCAGCACAGACAGGGCCGGCACTGAAGCTTTCTTT	CASTDRAGTEAFF
TRBV7-9	TRBJ2-7	-	many	TGTGCCAGCAGCTTAGCACCTAGCGTCTCCTACGAGCAGTACTTC	CASSLAPSVSYEQYF
TRBV7-3	TRBJ1-1	-	many	TGTGCCAGCAGCTTCGCCTGGAACACTGAAGCTTTCTTT	CASSFAWNTEAFF
TRBV9	TRBJ1-2	TRBD1	few	TGTGCCAGCAGCGCCATGCAGGTTTCGGGCAGGGGGGACTATGGCTACACCTTC	CASSAMQVSGRGDYGYTF
TRBV12-3/TRBV12-4	TRBJ1-2	TRBD1	many	TGTGCCAGCACCATGGGACAGCCATATGGCTACACCTTC	CASTMGQPYGYTF
TRBV11-1	TRBJ2-1	TRBD1	-	TGTGCCAGCAGCACCTCGGACAGGGGCTGGAATGAGCAGTTCTTC	CASSTSDRGWNEQFF
TRBV10-2	TRBJ2-7	-	-	TGCGCCAGCAGGAAAGCGGAAAGTTTTTCCTACGAGCAGTACTTC	CASRKAESFSYEQYF
TRBV29-1	TRBJ2-2	-	many	TGCAGCGTTGAGGCCGGGACAACGAACACCGGGGAGCTGTTTTTT	CSVEAGTTNTGELFF
TRBV19	TRBJ1-2	TRBD1	-	TGTGCCAGTAGTGGTGGGGTTGGACAGGGCTTCTATGGCTACACCTTC	CASSGGVGQGFYGYTF
TRBV6-2/TRBV6-3	TRBJ2-1	TRBD2	-	TGTGCCAGCAGTTACTTAGCGGGAGAGTTCGATGAGCAGTTCTTC	CASSYLAGEFDEQFF
TRBV3-1	TRBJ1-1	-	-	TGTGCCAGCAGCCAAGATGTGGGGAGGGGGACTGAAGCTTTCTTT	CASSQDVGRGTEAFF
TRBV20-1	TRBJ2-5	-	many	TGCAGTGCGGCCATTGGGGAGACCCAGTACTTC	CSAAIGETQYF
TRBV20-1	TRBJ1-1	-	-	TGCAGTGCTAGAGAGGGGATGATTGAAGCTTTCTTT	CSAREGMIEAFF
TRBV11-1	TRBJ1-1	-	many	TGTGCCAGCAGCTCTAGGGTGGATTGGTGGGCGACTGAAGCTTTCTTT	CASSSRVDWWATEAFF
TRBV28	TRBJ2-5	-	-	TGTGCCAGCAAAACCTCGGGGCCTCAAGAGACCCAGTACTTC	CASKTSGPQETQYF
TRBV27	TRBJ1-2	-	many	TGTGCCAGCAGTCCCCGGGCCTCGGACCGCTATGGCTACACCTTC	CASSPRASDRYGYTF
TRBV9	TRBJ1-1	-	-	TGTGCCAGCAGCGTAGGAAGGTTTTGGAACACTGAAGCTTTCTTT	CASSVGRFWNTEAFF
TRBV20-1	TRBJ2-1	-	many	TGCAGTGCGTACTACCAGGACAATGAGCAGTTCTTC	CSAYYQDNEQFF
TRBV10-3	TRBJ1-1	TRBD1	-	TGTGCCATCACTCCGACAGGGGCGGACACTGAAGCTTTCTTT	CAITPTGADTEAFF
TRBV20-1	TRBJ2-2	TRBD2	few	TGCAGTGCTACTAGCGGGCCCAACACCGGGGAGCTGTTTTTT	CSATSGPNTGELFF
TRBV6-1	TRBJ2-4	-	many	TGTGCCAGCAGTTCCCTTGACTACGACAAAAACATTCAGTACTTC	CASSSLDYDKNIQYF